This TCR beta chain comes out of a study of blood T cells in healthy people across ages. Findings of the study overall: CMV status of donors was not determined, possibly confounding expanded clonotype changes. Among long-lived donors, naive CD4+ cells were more numerous and diversity higher than in aged donors.

Germline V CDR1 and CDR2: DFQATT, SNEGSKA (reference sequence). The junction had 12 bases not matched to a gene; V was cut back by 0 bases and J by 4 bases. CDR3 size: 18 residues. With a J-beta primer mix and a sample-barcoded 5' primer, a second PCR ran roughly 6 to 12 cycles. TCRdb independently ran MiXCR on the 5' RACE reads; one entry per CDR3 protein. Of about 1.8 million distinct CDR3 sequences listed, around half are singletons. Note on this clonotype: Its antigen is currently unknown.

What was sequenced was blood. The chain couples TRBV20-1 to TRBJ2-3, with 11 bases aligning to TRBD2. The TCR was taken from a woman in her thirties or forties in good health. CDR3 bases: TGCAGTGCTAGAGATAGCGGGGGGGCCTCGGGCTTGGCAGATACGCAGTATTTT. It encodes CSARDSGGASGLADTQYF.